This is a list of T cell receptor beta chains from one sample in a study of OX40 agonist ivuxolimab in advanced cancers. Repertoires were generated with immunoSEQ multiplex PCR, while TCRdb's copy carries only in-frame clones and drops some. The table has 63,000 or so clones, about nine tenths seen once; the top ten hold about 4%. The sample was CD4+ or CD8+ T cells sorted from blood, taken in a trial of the OX40 agonist ivuxolimab. The receptors were sampled from an adult with an advanced solid tumor such as melanoma, head and neck, liver or kidney cancer. Both conserved end residues are part of each CDR3. D genes are given only for firm matches. A clone size is listed for some rows: how often the clone was seen (once, few, many), or a class if it is expanded.

CDR3 length: 16
clone size: -
J gene: TRBJ2-1
D gene: TRBD2
V gene: TRBV15
CDR3 DNA: TGTGCCACCAGCACCCCTAGCGGGAGTTTGGATAATGAGCAGTTCTTC
CDR3 protein: CATSTPSGSLDNEQFF

CDR3 length: 14
clone size: -
J gene: TRBJ2-5
D gene: -
V gene: TRBV7-7
CDR3 DNA: TGTGCTAGCAGCTTAGGGCAGGAGGGAGAGACCCAGTACTTC
CDR3 protein: CASSLGQEGETQYF

CDR3 length: 17
clone size: -
J gene: TRBJ2-2
D gene: -
V gene: TRBV7-9
CDR3 DNA: TGTGCCAGCAGCTCCTTAGGAGGGGGCGCGAACACCGGGGAGCTGTTTTTT
CDR3 protein: CASSSLGGGANTGELFF

CDR3 length: 14
clone size: -
J gene: TRBJ2-7
D gene: TRBD1
V gene: TRBV27
CDR3 DNA: TGTGCCAGCAGTCTCACAGGGGACTCCTACGAGCAGTACTTC
CDR3 protein: CASSLTGDSYEQYF

CDR3 length: 15
clone size: once
J gene: TRBJ2-2
D gene: TRBD1
V gene: TRBV10-1
CDR3 DNA: TGCGCCAGCAGTACTGGGACAGGGGGTACCGGGGAGCTGTTTTTT
CDR3 protein: CASSTGTGGTGELFF

CDR3 length: 14
clone size: -
J gene: TRBJ1-1
D gene: -
V gene: TRBV27
CDR3 DNA: TGTGCCAGCAGTTTATCTTGGATGGGGGCTGAAGCTTTCTTT
CDR3 protein: CASSLSWMGAEAFF

CDR3 length: 15
clone size: -
J gene: TRBJ1-4
D gene: -
V gene: TRBV21-1
CDR3 DNA: TGTGCCAGCAGCAAAGCACGACAGCTTAATGAAAAACTGTTTTTT
CDR3 protein: CASSKARQLNEKLFF

CDR3 length: 20
clone size: -
J gene: TRBJ2-3
D gene: TRBD2
V gene: TRBV4-2
CDR3 DNA: TGTGCCAGCAGCCAAGGACTAGCGGGGGGGTATACGCGAACCACAGATACGCAGTATTTT
CDR3 protein: CASSQGLAGGYTRTTDTQYF

CDR3 length: 12
clone size: -
J gene: TRBJ1-1
D gene: -
V gene: TRBV7-9
CDR3 DNA: TGTGCCTGGGCTTCGGGAGACACTGAAGCTTTCTTT
CDR3 protein: CAWASGDTEAFF

CDR3 length: 15
clone size: -
J gene: TRBJ1-2
D gene: -
V gene: TRBV5-6
CDR3 DNA: TGTGCCAGCAGCCCCAAGGACCGGGGGGTCTATGGCTACACCTTC
CDR3 protein: CASSPKDRGVYGYTF

CDR3 length: 15
clone size: -
J gene: TRBJ2-5
D gene: -
V gene: TRBV7-9
CDR3 DNA: TGTGCCAGCAGCCCACCTACTAGATGGATGGAGACCCAGTACTTC
CDR3 protein: CASSPPTRWMETQYF

CDR3 length: 18
clone size: -
J gene: TRBJ2-4
D gene: -
V gene: TRBV7-6
CDR3 DNA: TGTGCCAGCAGCCCACGGTTCTCAGGGACATCAGCCAAAAACATTCAGTACTTC
CDR3 protein: CASSPRFSGTSAKNIQYF

CDR3 length: 15
clone size: -
J gene: TRBJ1-3
D gene: -
V gene: TRBV6-5
CDR3 DNA: TGTGCCAGCAGTTACATTGGGGGTTCTGGAAACACCATATATTTT
CDR3 protein: CASSYIGGSGNTIYF

CDR3 length: 11
clone size: -
J gene: TRBJ1-4
D gene: -
V gene: TRBV27
CDR3 DNA: TGTGCCAGCAGTCTCGGGGAAAAACTGTTTTTT
CDR3 protein: CASSLGEKLFF

CDR3 length: 15
clone size: once
J gene: TRBJ2-2
D gene: -
V gene: TRBV4-1
CDR3 DNA: TGCGCCAGCAGCCAAGTCAGGGGAACAGTCGGGGAGCTGTTTTTT
CDR3 protein: CASSQVRGTVGELFF

CDR3 length: 14
clone size: -
J gene: TRBJ2-7
D gene: -
V gene: TRBV6-5
CDR3 DNA: TGTGCCAGCAGTTACCAATTCACGGGGGACGAGCAGTACTTC
CDR3 protein: CASSYQFTGDEQYF

CDR3 length: 13
clone size: once
J gene: TRBJ2-2
D gene: -
V gene: TRBV14
CDR3 DNA: TGTGCCAGCAGTCTCATAAACACCGGGGAGCTGTTTTTT
CDR3 protein: CASSLINTGELFF

CDR3 length: 14
clone size: once
J gene: TRBJ2-7
D gene: TRBD1
V gene: TRBV5-1
CDR3 DNA: TGCGCCAGCAGCTTGTCGGACAGGGGCAACGAGCAGTACTTC
CDR3 protein: CASSLSDRGNEQYF

CDR3 length: 15
clone size: -
J gene: TRBJ1-2
D gene: TRBD1
V gene: TRBV9
CDR3 DNA: TGTGCCAGCAGCGTTCTTGAGACAGGGGTGGGTGGCTACACCTTC
CDR3 protein: CASSVLETGVGGYTF

CDR3 length: 15
clone size: -
J gene: TRBJ1-5
D gene: -
V gene: TRBV15
CDR3 DNA: TGTGCCACCAGCCAGGGAGAATATAGCAATCAGCCCCAGCATTTT
CDR3 protein: CATSQGEYSNQPQHF